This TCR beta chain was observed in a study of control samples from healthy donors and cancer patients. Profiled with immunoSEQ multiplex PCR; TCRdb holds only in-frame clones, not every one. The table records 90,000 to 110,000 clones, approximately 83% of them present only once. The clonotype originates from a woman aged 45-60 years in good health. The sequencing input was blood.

The CDR3 DNA reads as TGTGCCAGCAGCTTTCAGGGTGGTGAGACCCAGTACTTC. This sequence encodes CASSFQGGETQYF. The chain recombines TRBV11-3 with TRBJ2-5, with D perhaps matching TRBD1 (5 bases). Per the germline V gene, CDR1 is SGHNT and CDR2 is YENEEA. The CDR3 is 13 amino acids. V lost 3 bases and J lost 5, with 10 bases in between.